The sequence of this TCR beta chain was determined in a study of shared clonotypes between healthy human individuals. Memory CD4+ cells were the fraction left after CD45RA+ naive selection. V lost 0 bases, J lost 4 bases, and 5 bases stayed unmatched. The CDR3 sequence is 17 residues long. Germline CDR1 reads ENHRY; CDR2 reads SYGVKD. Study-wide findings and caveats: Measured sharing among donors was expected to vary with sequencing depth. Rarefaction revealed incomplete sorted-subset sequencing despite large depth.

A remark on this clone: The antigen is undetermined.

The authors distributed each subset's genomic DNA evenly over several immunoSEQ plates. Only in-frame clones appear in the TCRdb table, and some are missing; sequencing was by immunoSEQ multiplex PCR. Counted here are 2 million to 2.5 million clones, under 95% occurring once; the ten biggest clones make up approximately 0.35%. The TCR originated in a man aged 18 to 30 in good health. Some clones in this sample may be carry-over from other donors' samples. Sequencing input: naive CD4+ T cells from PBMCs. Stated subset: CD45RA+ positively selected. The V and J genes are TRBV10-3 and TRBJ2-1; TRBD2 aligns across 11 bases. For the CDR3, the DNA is TGTGCCATCAGTGAGTCAACTAGCGGGAGAATATACAATGAGCAGTTCTTC. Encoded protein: CAISESTSGRIYNEQFF.